The clone carrying this T cell receptor beta chain was counted ten times or more. Antigen unknown. Using unique molecular identifiers, the investigators prepared the TCRbeta library. Via MiXCR, TCRdb re-called the PCR reads, giving one row per CDR3 protein. The sample contains about 260,000 distinct CDR3 sequences, 11% of which appear only once. This sample is drawn from a study of T-cell reconstitution after alpha-beta-depleted transplantation in children. Study conclusions and caveats: Two months or so post-transplant, alpha-beta T cells reportedly derived from several hundred expanded graft clones.

From germline, CDR1 is MDHEN and CDR2 SYDVKM. With V trimmed by 7 bases and J by 10 bases, 10 bases remained unmatched. CDR3 size: 13 residues. The sample consisted of peripheral blood, taken 180 days after TCRalphabeta/CD19-depleted stem cell transplant. The rearrangement links TRBV28 to TRBJ2-1; TRBD2 matches at 7 bases. The clonotype was recovered from a male patient between 2 and 15 years old who had a stem cell transplant for chronic granulomatous disease, so the T cells may come from the graft donor. The chain's CDR3 is CASTNRGVVEQFF. The CDR3 coding sequence is TGTGCCAGCACCAACCGGGGGGTCGTCGAGCAGTTCTTC.